The 28 T cell receptor beta chains below all came from one sample that was sequenced in a study of T cells in Graves' hyperthyroidism and ophthalmopathy (dated by TCRdb to the late 2010s). Libraries were prepared through multiplex PCR. The listed sequencing device is Illumina HiSeq 2000. The TCR beta CDR3 regions were amplified from RNA transcripts. The first round of RT-PCR for the TCR CDR3 was performed with the HTBI primer set and the Qiagen OneStep RT-PCR kit. In TCRdb, the public reads were trimmed at Q25 with fastp and aligned with MiXCR, with productive beta chains retained. Identical CDR3 protein sequences are pooled into one entry, listed with their most common genes and DNA. A total of hundreds of thousands of distinct CDR3 sequences appear in this sample, under 15% of them only once. 3.5% to 4.5% of the sample is taken by the ten largest. The specimen was blood. Receptor source: a middle-aged woman with Graves' ophthalmopathy.

This clonotype was recorded at least ten times. This chain uses TRBV28 with TRBJ2-7, with D maybe TRBD2 (6 bases). Germline assignment: CDR1 MDHEN and CDR2 SYDVKM. The CDR3 contains 16 residues. V was pared by 8 bases and J by 2 bases, with 22 bases between. CDR3 coding DNA: TGTGCCAGCCGCCCTGGCGGAGTCGGAGGGACCTACGAGCAGTACTTC. Amino acids: CASRPGGVGGTYEQYF.

This clonotype has at least ten counts. This sequence joins TRBV12-3 or TRBV12-4 and TRBJ1-1, with D tentatively TRBD1 (6 bases). The V and J ends lost 7 bases and 7 bases respectively, with 16 bases between them. The CDR3 has 13 amino acids. The CDR3 loop is CASTRDTVGEAFF. DNA for the CDR3: TGTGCCAGCACCCGGGACACCGTCGGTGAAGCTTTCTTT.

This clonotype was counted many times. V is TRBV12-3 or TRBV12-4 and J is TRBJ2-7, with 14 bases lining up with TRBD2. The CDR3 totals 15 residues. The V segment lost 8 bases and the J segment 7 bases; nucleotides outside the gene matches: 10. DNA for the CDR3: TGTGCCAGCGTGGGACTAGCGGGAGCTAGGTTTGAGCAGTACTTC. Its translation: CASVGLAGARFEQYF.

In this sample, this clonotype turned up many times. This chain uses TRBV28 with TRBJ1-2; D perhaps matches TRBD1 (6 bases). Germline CDR1 and CDR2: MDHEN and SYDVKM. This CDR3 is built from 13 residues. The V end lost 6 bases, the J end lost 3 bases, and 11 bases lay between the germline ends. The CDR3 bases are TGTGCCAGCAGCGACAGGTTACACTATGGCTACACCTTC. Amino acid sequence: CASSDRLHYGYTF.

This clonotype showed up many times. The chain combines TRBV11-2 with TRBJ1-1; D gene uncertain. This CDR3 is built from 13 residues. Germline assignment: CDR1 SGHAT and CDR2 FQNNGV. With 8 bases removed from V and 1 base from J, the gap between germline ends came to 11 bases. Written as DNA, the CDR3 is TGTGCCAGCTCCCGATTTGAGAACACTGAAGCTTTCTTT. The encoded protein is CASSRFENTEAFF.

The chain combines TRBV6-1 with TRBJ2-4; no clear D gene. Germline-derived CDR1 and CDR2 are MNHNS and SASEGT. This CDR3 has 15 amino acids. V lost 4 bases, J lost 1 base, and 11 bases lay in between. This CDR3 reads CASSGYLGAKNIQYF. The CDR3 DNA follows: TGTGCCAGCAGTGGCTACTTGGGCGCCAAAAACATTCAGTACTTC.

Ten or more counts support this clonotype. The CDR3 end shows no conserved phenylalanine or tryptophan, and so a read error is likely. The chain is built from TRBV12-5 and TRBJ1-2, with no clear D. The V gene's germline CDR1 is LGHNT and CDR2 FRNRAP. V was pared by 2 bases and J by 7 bases, with 14 bases between. The CDR3 has 14 residues. The CDR3 DNA reads as TGTGCTAGTGGTTTGATATGGGAGAGTGGTGGCTACACCCTC. Translation gives CASGLIWESGGYTL.

The V call is TRBV9, the J call TRBJ1-1, with D possibly matching TRBD1 (5 bases). Trimming cost V 0 bases and J 4 bases, with 13 bases left between them. The CDR3 totals 15 residues. Germline V gives CDR1 SGDLS, CDR2 YYNGEE. The CDR3 region is CASSVEPGGGTEAFF. For the CDR3, the DNA is TGTGCCAGCAGCGTAGAGCCGGGTGGGGGCACTGAAGCTTTCTTT.

This clonotype was recorded at least ten times. The V gene is TRBV2, the J gene TRBJ2-2; D is undetermined. The CDR3 length is 11 residues. V was pared by 6 bases and J by 9 bases, with 8 bases between. Germline V gene sequence: CDR1 SNHLY, CDR2 FYNNEI. CDR3 bases: TGTGCCAGCAGGGCACCATGGGAGCTGTTTTTT. Its translation is CASRAPWELFF.

V gene TRBV7-6 combines with J gene TRBJ2-6; D possibly corresponds to TRBD1 (5 bases). CDR3 length equals 18 residues. V was trimmed by 0 bases and J by 0 bases, leaving 12 bases between them. The germline CDR1 and CDR2 sequences are SGHVS and FNYEAQ. DNA of the CDR3: TGTGCCAGCAGCTTAGCCCCTACAGGTGTCTCTGGGGCCAACGTCCTGACTTTC. This gives the protein CASSLAPTGVSGANVLTF.

This clonotype was counted many times. The V gene is TRBV30, the J gene TRBJ2-7; D may be TRBD1 or TRBD2 (5 bases each). Trimming left V 2 bases short and J 6 bases short, with 14 bases between. This CDR3 has 13 amino acids. Germline CDR1 and CDR2: GTSNPN and SVGIG (reference sequence). This chain's CDR3 is CAWSPRQRGEQYF. The CDR3 DNA follows: TGTGCCTGGAGTCCTCGCCAGAGGGGCGAGCAGTACTTC. Complete variable domain (other parts from reference TRBV30 and TRBJ2-7): SQTIHQWPATLVQPVGSPLSLECTVEGTSNPNLYWYRQAAGRGLQLLFYSVGIGQISSEVPQNLSASRPQDRQFILSSKKLLLSDSGFYLCAWSPRQRGEQYFGPGTRLTVT.

This chain joins TRBV30 and TRBJ1-5, with TRBD1 matching 9 bases. The CDR3 extends over 16 amino acids. Germline CDR1 GTSNPN, CDR2 SVGIG (reference sequence). V was clipped by 2 bases and J by 5 bases; unmatched bases: 10. The CDR3, as DNA: TGTGCCTGGAGTAACCTGGGACAGGGTGAGTATCAGCCCCAGCATTTT. Amino acid sequence: CAWSNLGQGEYQPQHF.

This clonotype was seen repeatedly, ten times or more. This chain joins TRBV6-2 or TRBV6-3 and TRBJ1-5; 8 bases line up with TRBD1. Germline V CDR1 and CDR2: MNHEY, SVGEGT. This CDR3 comprises 18 residues. V dropped 6 bases and J dropped 1; count of bases not matched to a gene: 14. The CDR3 here is CASRPWTGPLESNQPQHF. The CDR3, as DNA: TGTGCCAGCAGGCCCTGGACAGGGCCCTTGGAGAGCAATCAGCCCCAGCATTTT.

V gene TRBV28 combines with J gene TRBJ2-5; 10 bases align to TRBD2. With V trimmed by 5 bases and J by 7 bases, 7 bases remained unmatched. CDR1 and CDR2 (germline): MDHEN, SYDVKM. CDR3 length equals 14 residues. Here the CDR3 reads CASSAPGLARTQYF. CDR3 DNA sequence: TGTGCCAGCAGTGCACCGGGACTAGCGAGGACCCAGTACTTC.

This clonotype was observed at least ten times. The rearrangement links TRBV28 to TRBJ2-5; D perhaps matches TRBD1 (6 bases). There are 13 residues in the CDR3. Germline loops: CDR1 MDHEN, CDR2 SYDVKM. V was clipped by 6 bases and J by 0 bases, with 8 bases between them. The CDR3 loop reads CASRDSDQETQYF. CDR3 bases: TGTGCCAGCAGGGACAGTGACCAAGAGACCCAGTACTTC.

This clonotype was counted only a few times. The V and J genes are TRBV6-4 and TRBJ2-3, with D perhaps TRBD1 or TRBD2 (5 bases each). Germline V gives CDR1 MRHNA, CDR2 SNTAGT. Between the trimmed V and J ends, which lost 5 bases and 3 bases, there was a span of 18 bases. CDR3 length equals 16 residues. The CDR3 DNA sequence: TGTGCCAGCAGTATTTTCCCTAGTGGGGGAACAGATACGCAGTATTTT. Its protein product is CASSIFPSGGTDTQYF.

This clonotype appeared many times. This chain connects TRBV20-1 to TRBJ2-7; D may be TRBD2 (5 bases). CDR1 is DFQATT, CDR2 SNEGSKA, per germline (reference sequence). Trimming took 6 bases from V and 5 from J, leaving 14 bases between them. The CDR3 totals 12 residues. The CDR3 DNA reads as TGCAGTGCGCTTAGGCGGGTTGACGAGCAGTACTTC. This codes for CSALRRVDEQYF.

The table lists this clonotype with many counts. This chain connects TRBV6-2 or TRBV6-3 to TRBJ2-7, with 7 bases identical to TRBD2. Germline V gene lookup returns CDR1 MNHEY and CDR2 SVGEGT. The CDR3 is 13 amino acids. Unmatched junction bases numbered 5, after V lost 6 bases and J lost 3 bases. CDR3 loop: CASSLAGLYEQYF. The CDR3 bases are TGTGCCAGCAGCTTAGCGGGCCTCTACGAGCAGTACTTC.

This clonotype has ten or more counts. The chain employs TRBV28 and TRBJ1-2; D remains ambiguous. Trimming took 7 bases from V and 0 from J, leaving 9 bases between them. The CDR3 spans 13 residues. Germline values: CDR1 MDHEN, CDR2 SYDVKM. The CDR3: CASTGSPNYGYTF. DNA of the CDR3: TGTGCCAGCACCGGCAGCCCTAACTATGGCTACACCTTC.

This clonotype was detected ten times or more. The chain carries TRBV20-1 and TRBJ2-5; tentatively, D is TRBD1 (7 bases). Trimming shortened V by 6 bases and J by 4 bases, and 30 bases separated the two germline ends. Germline V gives CDR1 DFQATT, CDR2 SNEGSKA (reference sequence). The CDR3 is 18 residues long. CDR3 nucleotide sequence: TGCAGTGCAACCAACCGACAGGGAGGTACTTTCGGTGGAGAGACCCAGTACTTC. Its protein product is CSATNRQGGTFGGETQYF.

This clonotype was seen many times. This rearrangement joins TRBV6-2 or TRBV6-3 to TRBJ2-5; 7 bases match TRBD1. Germline loops: CDR1 MNHEY, CDR2 SVGEGT. V was clipped by 0 bases and J by 2 bases; unmatched bases: 18. The CDR3 is 20 residues long. The CDR3 protein is CASSYSIIKWDSSTQETQYF. CDR3 in DNA: TGTGCCAGCAGTTACTCGATAATTAAGTGGGACAGTTCTACTCAAGAGACCCAGTACTTC.

Ten or more counts support this clonotype. CDR3 sequence (DNA): TGTGCCAGCAGTCCTCGTGGACTAGCGGGAGACGAGCAGTACTTC. Protein: CASSPRGLAGDEQYF. The gene calls are TRBV12-3 or TRBV12-4 and TRBJ2-7; 13 positions match TRBD2. The CDR3 consists of 15 residues. Trimming cost V 5 bases and J 5 bases; bases outside gene matches: 6.

Many counts were recorded for this clonotype. This CDR3 is CASSLEAGPTFGYTF. The CDR3 bases are TGTGCCAGCAGTTTGGAGGCAGGTCCCACATTTGGCTACACCTTC. The rearrangement joins TRBV28 to TRBJ1-2, with D unclear. This CDR3 is 15 amino acids long. V was pared by 3 bases and J by 7 bases, with 18 bases between. The germline V gene encodes CDR1 MDHEN and CDR2 SYDVKM.

In this sample, this clonotype turned up many times. This chain links TRBV15 with TRBJ2-5; possibly TRBD2 for D (5 bases). Trimming took 3 bases from V and 4 from J, leaving 15 bases between them. Germline V CDR1 and CDR2: LNHNV, YYDKDF (reference sequence). The CDR3 is made up of 15 amino acids. The CDR3 bases are TGTGCCACCAGCAGGTCGTTGGCTAGCCCAGAGACCCAGTACTTC. Residues: CATSRSLASPETQYF.

This clonotype has ten or more counts. A read error is possible here, since a much larger clone lies one base away. The chain has TRBV12-3 or TRBV12-4 and TRBJ1-1; D unclear. V was cut by 5 bases and J by 1 base, with 5 bases left in between. The CDR3 covers 12 residues. The CDR3 DNA reads TGTGCCAGCAGTCACGGGAACACTGAAGCTTTCTTT. Translated: CASSHGNTEAFF.

This clonotype came up a few times. The rearrangement joins TRBV6-2 or TRBV6-3 to TRBJ2-2; TRBD2 agrees at 9 bases. Germline loops: CDR1 MNHEY, CDR2 SVGEGT. CDR3 length: 18 amino acids. V lost 2 bases, J lost 6 bases, and 13 bases stayed unmatched. CDR3 loop: CASSYGISAGGPPGELFF. In nucleotides, the CDR3 is TGTGCCAGCAGTTACGGGATAAGCGCGGGAGGGCCACCCGGGGAGCTGTTTTTT.

This clonotype was picked up many times. This rearrangement joins TRBV7-9 to TRBJ2-7, with D possibly matching TRBD2 (6 bases). From germline, CDR1 is SEHNR and CDR2 FQNEAQ (reference sequence). V gave up 5 bases and J gave up 0 bases, with 11 bases separating them. The CDR3 totals 14 residues. The chain's CDR3 is CASSTSSVSYEQYF. CDR3 bases: TGTGCCAGCAGCACCTCTAGCGTCTCCTACGAGCAGTACTTC.

CDR3 DNA: TGTGCCAGCAGGACGACAGGGCCCAACTACGAGCAGTACTTC. This codes for CASRTTGPNYEQYF. This sequence joins TRBV6-1 and TRBJ2-7; TRBD1 matches 7 bases. V lost 6 bases and J lost 3; bases outside the gene matches: 8. The CDR3 loop spans 14 amino acids. Germline V CDR1 and CDR2: MNHNS, SASEGT.